This T cell receptor (beta chain) was sequenced for a study of CD8 T cells in ankylosing spondylitis. The study's findings and limits: Disease-linked clones reportedly concentrated significantly in matched ankylosing spondylitis synovial fluid. About 8 highly homologous variants made up a TCR beta motif that seemed to typify ankylosing spondylitis blood.

It was by quantitative 5'-RACE with molecular barcodes that TCR beta libraries were made. TCRdb reanalysed the 5' RACE reads using MiXCR and keeps one entry per CDR3 protein. The sample yields 400,000 to 450,000 distinct CDR3 sequences, approximately 17% seen once. Details on this clonotype: Its target is not known.

Trimming removed 3 bases at V and 6 bases at J, with 9 bases between. The CDR3 has 12 residues. CDR1 DFQATT and CDR2 SNEGSKA come from the germline V gene (reference sequence). The TCR sequence derives from a male donor with ankylosing spondylitis. V and J are TRBV20-1 and TRBJ2-1; TRBD2 is a possible D gene (6 bases). Sequencing was done on a sample of blood, either unsorted or a sorted T cell fraction (not recorded which). The chain's CDR3 is CSARGGVNEQFF. Here the CDR3 DNA reads TGCAGTGCTAGGGGGGGAGTCAATGAGCAGTTCTTC.